Listed here is a single T cell receptor (beta chain). The antigen is not known. This CDR3 has 15 amino acids. Trimming pared 5 bases from V and 3 bases from J, leaving 17 bases between. This record comes from a study of lymphopenia after photon versus proton radiotherapy. Broader study findings: A bigger post-nadir fall in TCR diversity correlated inversely with survival time in deceased patients.

Clones were read by immunoSEQ multiplex PCR, and TCRdb kept only the in-frame ones, dropping some. This sample has 150,000 to 200,000 clones, with 88% found just once. This clonotype was obtained from a man in his fifties or sixties with gastric cancer. The chain couples TRBV23-1 to TRBJ2-7; D gene ambiguous. TRBV23-1 is annotated as an ORF whose role is uncertain. Sequences were derived from peripheral blood, sampled from a patient treated with photon-based radiotherapy. Here the CDR3 reads CASSTRTGYHYEQYF. CDR3 DNA sequence: TGCGCCAGCAGTACTCGTACTGGGTACCACTACGAGCAGTACTTC.